One sample yielded the 9 T cell receptor beta chains listed below, sequenced in a study of beta chain features in type 1 diabetes. As every portion of the isolated RNA was reverse transcribed, the sequencing read expressed TCRB transcripts. The table came from immunoSEQ multiplex PCR; TCRdb's copy has only in-frame clones and leaves some out. The sample consists of about 470,000 clones, approximately 28% of them appearing once. The source material was naive CD4+ T cells from blood. The receptors derive from a man aged 18 to 30 in good health.

The chain joins TRBV7-2 to TRBJ2-7; the D gene is possibly TRBD2 (5 bases). The CDR3 sequence is 13 residues long. Germline lookup yields CDR1 SGHTA and CDR2 FQGNSA. Trimming cost V 3 bases and J 6 bases, with 12 bases left between them. In DNA form, the CDR3 reads TGTGCCAGCAGCTTCGACACCCGGGGCGAGCAGTACTTC. Protein: CASSFDTRGEQYF.

The chain recombines TRBV18 with TRBJ1-1; 8 bases match TRBD1. With V trimmed by 3 bases and J by 7 bases, 4 bases remained unmatched. Germline CDR1 and CDR2: KGHSH and LQKENI. There are 13 residues in the CDR3. In DNA, the CDR3 is TGTGCCAGCTCACCGGACAGGGAAAGTGAAGCTTTCTTT. It encodes CASSPDRESEAFF.

V and J are TRBV12-5 and TRBJ2-1, with TRBD1 matching 8 bases. This CDR3 contains 12 residues. In germline, CDR1 is LGHNT, CDR2 FRNRAP. Germline trimming cut 4 bases from V and 10 bases from J; bases unmatched to any gene: 3. The DNA of the CDR3 is TGTGCTAGTGGTTCCAGGGGGCAGGAGCAGTTCTTC. It is translated as CASGSRGQEQFF.

The chain links TRBV6-1 to TRBJ2-3, with D possibly matching TRBD2 (6 bases). Germline CDR1 is MNHNS and CDR2 is SASEGT. V was pared by 8 bases and J by 0 bases, with 15 bases between. This CDR3 has 15 residues. The CDR3 DNA sequence: TGTGCCAGCCTACGGGGGTCCCTTAGCACAGATACGCAGTATTTT. Translating gives CASLRGSLSTDTQYF.

This chain uses TRBV4-1 with TRBJ2-1, with D unresolved. V lost 0 bases, J lost 10 bases, and 10 bases lay in between. This CDR3 contains 13 residues. From germline, CDR1 is MGHRA and CDR2 YSYEKL. CDR3 DNA sequence: TGCGCCAGCAGCCAAGATCCCACCGGAGAGCAGTTCTTC. Its translation: CASSQDPTGEQFF.

This clone turned up a few times. The chain couples TRBV2 to TRBJ1-2; D not resolved. Deletions cut 5 bases from V and 4 bases from J, with 17 bases between. The CDR3 contains 15 residues. Germline CDR1 is SNHLY and CDR2 is FYNNEI. CDR3 sequence: CASSPPVGKVYGYTF. CDR3 DNA: TGTGCCAGCAGTCCACCTGTGGGGAAGGTCTATGGCTACACCTTC.

This clone was counted a few times. This rearrangement joins TRBV21-1 to TRBJ2-1; the D call TRBD1 from the table was never checked on the DNA. TRBV21-1 is given as a pseudogene. The CDR3 extends over 19 amino acids. The CDR3 DNA reads as TGTGCCAGCAGCAAGACAGGGAATCGGAGAGAAAGGGACCACAATGAGCAGTTCTTC. Residues: CASSKTGNRRERDHNEQFF.

The chain recombines TRBV9 with TRBJ2-1; no clear D. V dropped 0 bases and J dropped 7 bases, with 11 bases sitting between them. The CDR3 runs 14 residues. Per the germline V gene, CDR1 is SGDLS and CDR2 is YYNGEE. The CDR3 reads CASSVVPSNNEQFF. For the CDR3, the DNA is TGTGCCAGCAGCGTAGTACCCTCGAATAATGAGCAGTTCTTC.

The rearrangement uses TRBV4-1 and TRBJ2-1; 9 nucleotides match TRBD2. The V gene end was trimmed by 2 bases and the J gene end by 1 base; junction bases not matched to a gene: 0. Germline V CDR1 and CDR2: MGHRA, YSYEKL. The CDR3 is 15 residues long. The CDR3 region has the DNA TGCGCCAGCAGCCAACTAGCGGGATCCTACAATGAGCAGTTCTTC. This translates into CASSQLAGSYNEQFF.